The rows below give T cell receptor beta chains drawn from one sample of a study of Ad26.COV2.S vaccination and SARS-CoV-2 variants. The table came from immunoSEQ multiplex PCR; TCRdb's copy has only in-frame clones and leaves some out. The data show about 390,000 clones, roughly 90% seen once. Sequenced material: peripheral blood, taken in a trial of Ad26.COV2.S vaccine versus placebo. Every receptor here comes from a person between 18 and 59 years old who received the Ad26.COV2.S COVID-19 vaccine or a placebo. The CDR3 runs from the conserved cysteine through the conserved F or W. The D gene is left open where the match is weak. Not all rows give a size; the values are once, few, many and, for expanded clones, a class.

TRBJ2-3,-,-,TRBV5-6,CASSLQDTQYF,TGTGCCAGCAGCCTACAAGATACGCAGTATTTT
TRBJ2-3,TRBD1,-,TRBV10-1,CASSQGTVGTDTQYF,TGCGCCAGCAGTCAAGGGACAGTGGGCACAGATACGCAGTATTTT
TRBJ2-1,TRBD2,-,TRBV4-3,CASSHSSGGYNEQFF,TGCGCCAGCAGCCACTCTAGCGGGGGATACAATGAGCAGTTCTTC
TRBJ2-3,-,-,TRBV6-5,CASSYGGGLSTDTQYF,TGTGCCAGCAGTTATGGGGGGGGCTTGAGCACAGATACGCAGTATTTT
TRBJ2-5,TRBD2,-,TRBV7-2,CASSLGTSGGQETQYF,TGTGCCAGCAGCTTAGGGACTAGCGGGGGACAAGAGACCCAGTACTTC
TRBJ1-2,-,-,TRBV6-2/TRBV6-3,CASSYSKALSANYGYTF,TGTGCCAGCAGTTACTCGAAGGCGCTCTCAGCTAACTATGGCTACACCTTC
TRBJ2-3,-,-,TRBV4-3,CASSQEWRGTDTQYF,TGCGCCAGCAGCCAAGAATGGCGGGGCACAGATACGCAGTATTTT
TRBJ2-7,-,-,TRBV27,CASSLGGTPAYEQYF,TGTGCCAGCAGTTTAGGAGGGACACCCGCCTACGAGCAGTACTTC
TRBJ1-1,-,-,TRBV7-6,CASSLGQGRRPEAFF,TGTGCCAGCAGCTTAGGTCAGGGGCGCAGGCCTGAAGCTTTCTTT
TRBJ2-7,-,-,TRBV2,CASSMSRDYEQYF,TGTGCCAGCTCGATGTCCAGGGACTACGAGCAGTACTTC
TRBJ2-3,-,-,TRBV7-2,CASSLYTDTQYF,TGTGCCAGCAGCCTTTACACAGATACGCAGTATTTT
TRBJ1-6,TRBD1,-,TRBV2,CASSGNHRGANSPLHF,TGTGCCAGCAGCGGGAACCACAGGGGGGCGAATTCACCCCTCCACTTT
TRBJ2-2,-,-,TRBV6-6,CASSPRVSDGELFF,TGTGCCAGCAGCCCTCGGGTTTCGGACGGGGAGCTGTTTTTT
TRBJ1-2,-,-,TRBV19,CASSTHLTSVEGAYGYTF,TGTGCCAGTAGTACACACCTAACCTCTGTGGAAGGGGCCTATGGCTACACCTTC
TRBJ1-2,-,-,TRBV7-2,CASSLVGDGYTF,TGTGCCAGCAGCTTAGTAGGGGACGGCTACACCTTC
TRBJ1-3,-,-,TRBV27,CASSLREGNTIYF,TGTGCCAGCAGTTTAAGGGAAGGAAACACCATATATTTT
TRBJ1-2,-,-,TRBV12-3/TRBV12-4,CASSPSFNYGYTF,TGTGCCAGCAGCCCCTCCTTTAACTATGGCTACACCTTC
TRBJ1-1,-,-,TRBV2,CASTPSQGAFF,TGTGCCAGCACCCCTTCTCAGGGGGCTTTCTTT
TRBJ2-1,TRBD2,-,TRBV3-1/TRBV3-2,CASSQGAGGPYNEQFF,TGTGCCAGCAGCCAAGGAGCGGGGGGGCCCTACAATGAGCAGTTCTTC
TRBJ1-1,-,-,TRBV5-1,CASSLGSLAKNTEAFF,TGCGCCAGCAGCTTGGGGTCGCTGGCAAAGAACACTGAAGCTTTCTTT
TRBJ1-6,-,-,TRBV19,CASSRQTYNSPLHF,TGTGCCAGTAGCCGACAGACCTATAATTCACCCCTCCACTTT
TRBJ1-6,-,-,TRBV6-6,CASSATSSPLHF,TGTGCCAGCAGTGCGACATCTTCACCCCTCCACTTT
TRBJ2-2,-,once,TRBV20-1,CSASGAGAGGELFF,TGCAGTGCTAGTGGGGCAGGGGCCGGCGGGGAGCTGTTTTTT
TRBJ1-5,TRBD1,-,TRBV6-2/TRBV6-3,CASSRRDRGLSNQPQHF,TGTGCCAGCAGCCGCCGGGACAGGGGGCTTAGCAATCAGCCCCAGCATTTT
TRBJ1-1,-,-,TRBV4-1,CASSQEGLNTEAFF,TGCGCCAGCAGCCAAGAAGGTCTGAACACTGAAGCTTTCTTT
TRBJ1-5,-,-,TRBV5-4,CASSLGPYSNQPQHF,TGTGCCAGCAGCTTGGGACCTTATAGCAATCAGCCCCAGCATTTT
TRBJ2-3,-,once,TRBV6-2/TRBV6-3,CASSYTSGTRKADTQYF,TGTGCCAGCAGTTATACCTCCGGGACAAGGAAGGCGGATACGCAGTATTTT
TRBJ2-5,TRBD1,-,TRBV6-5,CASTRDRGDETQYF,TGTGCCAGCACCCGGGACAGGGGAGATGAGACCCAGTACTTC
TRBJ1-6,-,-,TRBV19,CATTASAGRNNSPLHF,TGTGCCACCACCGCTTCGGCGGGCAGAAACAATTCACCCCTCCACTTT
TRBJ2-7,-,-,TRBV30,CAWRFRIYEQYF,TGTGCCTGGAGATTCAGGATCTACGAGCAGTACTTC
TRBJ2-4,-,-,TRBV6-2/TRBV6-3,CASSYQFEGPDKNIQYF,TGTGCCAGCAGTTACCAATTTGAGGGGCCGGACAAAAACATTCAGTACTTC
TRBJ1-1,-,-,TRBV7-2,CASSFSSGRGNTEAFF,TGTGCCAGCAGCTTCTCCTCCGGGCGAGGGAACACTGAAGCTTTCTTT
TRBJ2-5,-,-,TRBV7-9,CASSLGPRVQETQYF,TGTGCCAGCAGCTTAGGTCCCAGGGTCCAAGAGACCCAGTACTTC
TRBJ2-3,-,-,TRBV18,CASSPSGDTQYF,TGTGCCAGCTCGCCGTCCGGAGATACGCAGTATTTT
TRBJ1-6,TRBD1,-,TRBV6-1,CASSVTDRRYNSPLHF,TGTGCCAGCAGTGTAACGGACAGGAGGTATAATTCACCCCTCCACTTT